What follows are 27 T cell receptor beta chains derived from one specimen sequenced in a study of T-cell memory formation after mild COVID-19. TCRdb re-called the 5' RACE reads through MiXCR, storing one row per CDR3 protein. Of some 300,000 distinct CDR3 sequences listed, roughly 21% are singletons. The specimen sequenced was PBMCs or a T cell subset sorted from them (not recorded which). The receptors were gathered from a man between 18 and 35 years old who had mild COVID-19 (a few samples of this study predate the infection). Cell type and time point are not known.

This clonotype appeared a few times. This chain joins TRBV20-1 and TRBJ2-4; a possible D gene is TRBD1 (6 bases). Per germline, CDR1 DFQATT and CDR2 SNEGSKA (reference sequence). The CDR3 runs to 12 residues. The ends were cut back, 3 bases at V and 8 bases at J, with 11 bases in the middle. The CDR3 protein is CSARTAGDIQYF. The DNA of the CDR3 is TGCAGTGCTAGGACAGCAGGGGACATTCAGTACTTC.

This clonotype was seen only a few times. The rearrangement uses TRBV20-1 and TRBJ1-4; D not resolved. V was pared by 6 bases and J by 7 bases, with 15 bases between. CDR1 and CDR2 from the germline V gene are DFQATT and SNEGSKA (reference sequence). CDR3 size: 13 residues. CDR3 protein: CSASNPGPEKLFF. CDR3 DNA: TGCAGTGCCAGTAACCCTGGGCCTGAAAAACTGTTTTTT.

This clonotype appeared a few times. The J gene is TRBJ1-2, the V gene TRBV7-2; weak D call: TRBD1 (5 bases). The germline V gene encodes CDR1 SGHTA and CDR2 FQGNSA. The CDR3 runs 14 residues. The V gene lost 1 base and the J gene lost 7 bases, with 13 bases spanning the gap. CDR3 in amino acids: CASSLGLGGIGYTF. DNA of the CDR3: TGTGCCAGCAGCTTAGGGTTGGGGGGTATTGGCTACACCTTC. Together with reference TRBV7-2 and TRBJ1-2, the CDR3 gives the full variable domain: GAGVSQSPSNKVTEKGKDVELRCDPISGHTALYWYRQSLGQGLEFLIYFQGNSAPDKSGLPSDRFSAERTGGSVSTLTIQRTQQEDSAVYLCASSLGLGGIGYTFGSGTRLTVV.

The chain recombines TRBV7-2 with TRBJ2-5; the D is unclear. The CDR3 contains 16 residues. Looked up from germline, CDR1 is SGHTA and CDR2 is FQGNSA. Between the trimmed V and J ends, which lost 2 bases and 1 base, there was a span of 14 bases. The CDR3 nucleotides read TGTGCCAGCAGCTTAAGTTATGCTACCAGCCAAGAGACCCAGTACTTC. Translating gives CASSLSYATSQETQYF.

CDR3 amino acids: CSARVTGTDGPQHF. The CDR3 DNA reads TGCAGTGCTAGAGTTACGGGGACGGATGGGCCCCAGCATTTT. V usage is TRBV20-1 and J usage is TRBJ1-5; TRBD1 might be the D (5 bases). Germline loops: CDR1 DFQATT, CDR2 SNEGSKA (reference sequence). The CDR3 sequence is 14 residues long. Trimming removed 1 base from V and 9 bases from J, with 16 bases in between.

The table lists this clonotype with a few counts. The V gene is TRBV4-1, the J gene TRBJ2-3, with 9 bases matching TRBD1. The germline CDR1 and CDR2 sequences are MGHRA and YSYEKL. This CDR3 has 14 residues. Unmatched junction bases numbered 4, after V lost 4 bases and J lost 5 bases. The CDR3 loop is CASSLRQGVDTQYF. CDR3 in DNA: TGCGCCAGCAGCCTACGACAGGGGGTAGATACGCAGTATTTT.

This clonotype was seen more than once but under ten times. The CDR3 region has the DNA TGCGCCAGCAGCCAAGTTTTCGAGACCGGGGAGCTGTTTTTT. This gives the protein CASSQVFETGELFF. This sequence joins TRBV4-3 and TRBJ2-2, with D unclear. This CDR3 is 14 amino acids long. CDR1 is LGHNA, CDR2 YSLEER, per germline. Trimming took 1 base from V and 5 from J, leaving 8 bases between them.

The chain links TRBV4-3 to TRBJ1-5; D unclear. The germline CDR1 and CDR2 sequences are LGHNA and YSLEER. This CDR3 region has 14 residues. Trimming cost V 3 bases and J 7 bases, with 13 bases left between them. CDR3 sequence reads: CASSQDPYQQPQHF. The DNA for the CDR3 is TGCGCCAGCAGCCAGGACCCTTATCAACAGCCCCAGCATTTT.

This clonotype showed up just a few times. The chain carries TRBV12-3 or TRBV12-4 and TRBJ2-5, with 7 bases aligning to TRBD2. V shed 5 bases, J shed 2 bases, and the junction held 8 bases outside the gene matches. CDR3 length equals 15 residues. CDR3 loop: CASSDFGGWQETQYF. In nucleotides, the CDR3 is TGTGCCAGCAGTGACTTCGGGGGGTGGCAAGAGACCCAGTACTTC.

CDR3 in amino acids: CASGTDLASNEQFF. CDR3 DNA: TGTGCCAGCGGCACCGATCTAGCCAGCAATGAGCAGTTCTTC. V usage is TRBV7-3 and J usage is TRBJ2-1; maybe TRBD2 (5 bases). The germline gives CDR1 SGHTA, CDR2 FQGTGA. The CDR3 spans 14 residues. The V end was cut by 8 bases, the J end by 6 bases, with 17 bases between.

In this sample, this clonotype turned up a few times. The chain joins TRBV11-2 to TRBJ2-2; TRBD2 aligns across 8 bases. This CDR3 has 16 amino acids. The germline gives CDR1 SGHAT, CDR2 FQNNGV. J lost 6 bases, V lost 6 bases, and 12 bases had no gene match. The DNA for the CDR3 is TGTGCCAGCAGAAACCTGCGGGGGGCCCTTGCCGGGGAGCTGTTTTTT. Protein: CASRNLRGALAGELFF.

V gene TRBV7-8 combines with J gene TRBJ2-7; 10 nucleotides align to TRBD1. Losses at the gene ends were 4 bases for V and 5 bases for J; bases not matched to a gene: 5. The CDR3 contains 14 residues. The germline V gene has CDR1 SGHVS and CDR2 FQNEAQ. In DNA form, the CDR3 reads TGTGCCAGCAGCTCGGGACAGGGGAAAGACGAGCAGTACTTC. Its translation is CASSSGQGKDEQYF.

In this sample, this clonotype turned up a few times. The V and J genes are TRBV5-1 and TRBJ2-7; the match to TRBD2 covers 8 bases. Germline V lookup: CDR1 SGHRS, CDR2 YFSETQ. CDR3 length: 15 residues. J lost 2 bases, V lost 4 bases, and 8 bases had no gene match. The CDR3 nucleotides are TGCGCCAGCAGCAAGGCGATAGCGGGGACCTACGAGCAGTACTTC. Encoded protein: CASSKAIAGTYEQYF. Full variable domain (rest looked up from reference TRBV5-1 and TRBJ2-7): KAGVTQTPRYLIKTRGQQVTLSCSPISGHRSVSWYQQTPGQGLQFLFEYFSETQRNKGNFPGRFSGRQFSNSRSEMNVSTLELGDSALYLCASSKAIAGTYEQYFGPGTRLTVT.

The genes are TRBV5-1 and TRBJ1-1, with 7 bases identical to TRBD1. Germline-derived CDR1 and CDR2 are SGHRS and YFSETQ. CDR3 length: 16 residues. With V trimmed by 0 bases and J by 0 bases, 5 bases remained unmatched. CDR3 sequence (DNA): TGCGCCAGCAGCTTGGCGAGGGGGCTGATGAACACTGAAGCTTTCTTT. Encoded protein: CASSLARGLMNTEAFF.

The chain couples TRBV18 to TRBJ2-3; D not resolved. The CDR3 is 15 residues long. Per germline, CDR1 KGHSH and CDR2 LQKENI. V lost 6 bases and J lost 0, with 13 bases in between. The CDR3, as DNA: TGTGCCAGCTCGATCATGGCCCGTAGCACAGATACGCAGTATTTT. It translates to CASSIMARSTDTQYF.

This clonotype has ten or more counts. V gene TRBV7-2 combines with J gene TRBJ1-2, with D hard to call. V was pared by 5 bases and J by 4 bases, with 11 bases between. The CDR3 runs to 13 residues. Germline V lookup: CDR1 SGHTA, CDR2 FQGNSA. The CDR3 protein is CASSPYTLYGYTF. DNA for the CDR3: TGTGCCAGCAGCCCGTACACTCTCTATGGCTACACCTTC.

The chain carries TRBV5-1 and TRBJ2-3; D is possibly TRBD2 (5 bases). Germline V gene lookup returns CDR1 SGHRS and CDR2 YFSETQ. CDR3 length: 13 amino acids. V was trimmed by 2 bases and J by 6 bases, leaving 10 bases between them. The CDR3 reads CASSFIAIDTQYF. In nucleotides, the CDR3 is TGCGCCAGCAGCTTCATAGCGATCGATACGCAGTATTTT.

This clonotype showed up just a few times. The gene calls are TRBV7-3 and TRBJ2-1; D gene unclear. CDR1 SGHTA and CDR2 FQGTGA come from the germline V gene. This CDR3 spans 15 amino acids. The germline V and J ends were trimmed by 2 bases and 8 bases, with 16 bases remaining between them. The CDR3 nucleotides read TGTGCCAGCAGCTTATTCCCGGAGTCGACCCATGAGCAGTTCTTC. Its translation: CASSLFPESTHEQFF.

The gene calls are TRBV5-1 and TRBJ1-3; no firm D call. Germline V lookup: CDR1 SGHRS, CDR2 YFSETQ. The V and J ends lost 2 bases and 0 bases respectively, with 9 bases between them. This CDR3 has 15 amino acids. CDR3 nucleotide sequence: TGCGCCAGCAGCTTCGGCCTCAGCTCTGGAAACACCATATATTTT. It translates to CASSFGLSSGNTIYF.

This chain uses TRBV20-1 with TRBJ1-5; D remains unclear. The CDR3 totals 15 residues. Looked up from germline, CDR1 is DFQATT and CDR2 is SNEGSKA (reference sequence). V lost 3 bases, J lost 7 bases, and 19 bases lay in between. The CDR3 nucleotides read TGCAGTGCTAGCCTTAGGGAGGGCGTCGGGCAGCCCCAGCATTTT. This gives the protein CSASLREGVGQPQHF.

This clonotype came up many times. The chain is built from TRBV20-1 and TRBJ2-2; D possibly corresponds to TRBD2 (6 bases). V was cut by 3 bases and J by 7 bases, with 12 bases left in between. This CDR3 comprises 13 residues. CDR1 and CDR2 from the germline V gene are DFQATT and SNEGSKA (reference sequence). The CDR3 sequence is CSARTGDDGELFF. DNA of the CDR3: TGCAGTGCTAGGACGGGGGATGACGGGGAGCTGTTTTTT.

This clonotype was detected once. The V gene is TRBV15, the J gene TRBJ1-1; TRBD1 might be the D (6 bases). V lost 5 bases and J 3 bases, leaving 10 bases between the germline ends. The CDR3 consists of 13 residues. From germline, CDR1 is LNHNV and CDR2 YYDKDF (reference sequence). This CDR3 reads CATSSDSYTEAFF. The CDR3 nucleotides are TGTGCCACCAGCTCGGACAGCTACACTGAAGCTTTCTTT.

CDR3 bases: TGTGCCATCAGTGACCGGACCTCCTACGAGCAGTACGTC. Amino acid sequence: CAISDRTSYEQYV. This chain connects TRBV10-3 to TRBJ2-7; D is unresolved. CDR1 is ENHRY and CDR2 is SYGVKD in the germline V gene. Trimming left V 3 bases short and J 0 bases short, with 6 bases between. The CDR3 covers 13 residues.

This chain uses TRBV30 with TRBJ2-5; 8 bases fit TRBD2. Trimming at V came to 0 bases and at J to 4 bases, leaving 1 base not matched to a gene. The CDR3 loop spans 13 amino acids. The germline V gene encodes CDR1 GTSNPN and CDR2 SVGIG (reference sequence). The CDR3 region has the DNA TGTGCCTGGAGTGTCGGGACTAGAGAGACCCAGTACTTC. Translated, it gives CAWSVGTRETQYF. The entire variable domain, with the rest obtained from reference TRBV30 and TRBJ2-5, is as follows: SQTIHQWPATLVQPVGSPLSLECTVEGTSNPNLYWYRQAAGRGLQLLFYSVGIGQISSEVPQNLSASRPQDRQFILSSKKLLLSDSGFYLCAWSVGTRETQYFGPGTRLLVL.

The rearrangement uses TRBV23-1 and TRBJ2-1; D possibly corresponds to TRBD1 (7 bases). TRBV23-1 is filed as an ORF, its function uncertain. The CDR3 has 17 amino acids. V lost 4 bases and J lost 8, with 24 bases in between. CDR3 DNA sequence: TGCGCCAGCAGTCGAACCACCGGGGGACAGAGACAGGATGAGCAGTTCTTC. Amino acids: CASSRTTGGQRQDEQFF.

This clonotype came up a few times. The CDR3 DNA reads TGTGCCACCAGCAGCTGGGGGGCAGATGAGCAGTTCTTC. This translates into CATSSWGADEQFF. J is TRBJ2-1 and V is TRBV15; D may be TRBD1 or TRBD2 (6 bases each). The germline V and J ends were trimmed by 3 bases and 8 bases, with 11 bases remaining between them. This CDR3 contains 13 residues. Germline CDR1 LNHNV, CDR2 YYDKDF (reference sequence).

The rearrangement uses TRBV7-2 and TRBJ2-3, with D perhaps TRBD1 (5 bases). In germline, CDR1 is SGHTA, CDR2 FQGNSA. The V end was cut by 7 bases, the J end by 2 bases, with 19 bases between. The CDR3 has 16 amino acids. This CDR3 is CASTPLGRATTDTQYF. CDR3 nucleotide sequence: TGTGCCAGCACCCCCTTAGGCAGGGCGACCACAGATACGCAGTATTTT. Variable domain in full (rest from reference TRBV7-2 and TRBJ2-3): GAGVSQSPSNKVTEKGKDVELRCDPISGHTALYWYRQSLGQGLEFLIYFQGNSAPDKSGLPSDRFSAERTGGSVSTLTIQRTQQEDSAVYLCASTPLGRATTDTQYFGPGTRLTVL.